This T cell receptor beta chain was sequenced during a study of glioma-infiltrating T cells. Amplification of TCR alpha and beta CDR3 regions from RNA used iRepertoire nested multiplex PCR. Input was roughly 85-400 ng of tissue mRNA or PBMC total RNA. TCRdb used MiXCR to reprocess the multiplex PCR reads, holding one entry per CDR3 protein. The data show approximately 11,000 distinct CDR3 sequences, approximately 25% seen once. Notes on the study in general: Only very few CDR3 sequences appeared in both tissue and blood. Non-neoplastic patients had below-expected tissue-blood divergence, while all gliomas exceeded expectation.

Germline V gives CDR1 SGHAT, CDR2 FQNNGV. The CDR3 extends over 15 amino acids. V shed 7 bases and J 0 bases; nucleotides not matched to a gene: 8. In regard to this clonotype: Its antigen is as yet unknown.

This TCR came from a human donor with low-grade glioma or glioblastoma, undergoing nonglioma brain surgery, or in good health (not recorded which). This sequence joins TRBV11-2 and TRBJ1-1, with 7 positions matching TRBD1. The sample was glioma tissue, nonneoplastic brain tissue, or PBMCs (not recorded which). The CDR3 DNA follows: TGTGCCAGCACCTACCGGACAGGAATGAACACTGAAGCTTTCTTT. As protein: CASTYRTGMNTEAFF.